Listed below are T cell receptor beta chains from one sample, sequenced in a study. TCRdb itself ran the RT-PCR reads through MiXCR, one entry per CDR3 protein. The sample includes a few thousand distinct CDR3 sequences, approximately 34% of them seen just once. Sequenced input: memory CD4+ T cells from salivary gland. The receptor set was obtained from a female donor with primary Sjogren's syndrome. Both conserved end residues are part of each CDR3. D genes are given only for firm matches. Clone size is given for some rows only: seen once, a few or many times, or a class if the clone is expanded.

CDR3 DNA: TGCAGTGCTAGAGGGACAGCCGATGAAAAACTGTTTTTT
CDR3 protein: CSARGTADEKLFF
D gene: .
clone size: medium-sized
J gene: TRBJ1-4
V gene: TRBV20-1

CDR3 DNA: TGTGCCAGCAGCTTAGGCCGAAGGGGGGCCGTGAATGAGCAGTTCTTC
CDR3 protein: CASSLGRRGAVNEQFF
D gene: .
clone size: many
J gene: TRBJ2-1
V gene: TRBV13

CDR3 DNA: TGCAGTGCTAGAGAGCATTCCGGCGGCTACACCTTC
CDR3 protein: CSAREHSGGYTF
D gene: .
clone size: medium-sized
J gene: TRBJ1-2
V gene: TRBV20-1

CDR3 DNA: TGCGCCAGCAGCTTAAGAGGGACAACTAATGAAAAACTGTTTTTT
CDR3 protein: CASSLRGTTNEKLFF
D gene: .
clone size: medium-sized
J gene: TRBJ1-4
V gene: TRBV5-1

CDR3 DNA: TGTGCCAGCAGTCCAAAGACGCAAAACTATGGCTACACCTTC
CDR3 protein: CASSPKTQNYGYTF
D gene: .
clone size: medium-sized
J gene: TRBJ1-2
V gene: TRBV7-2

CDR3 DNA: TGTGCCAGCAGTGAAGGGCGGACAGGGCGCGAGCAGTACTTC
CDR3 protein: CASSEGRTGREQYF
D gene: TRBD1
clone size: .
J gene: TRBJ2-7
V gene: TRBV6-1

CDR3 DNA: TGTGCCAGCAGGGCAGGGGGGTTAGGAGAAAAACTGTTTTTT
CDR3 protein: CASRAGGLGEKLFF
D gene: TRBD1
clone size: many
J gene: TRBJ1-4
V gene: TRBV6-2/TRBV6-3

CDR3 DNA: TGTGCCAGCAGTCGAGGTGGAGCAACTAATGAAGCTTTCTTT
CDR3 protein: CASSRGGATNEAFF
D gene: .
clone size: .
J gene: TRBJ1-1
V gene: TRBV7-2

CDR3 DNA: TGTGCCAGCAGCCAAGGACTAGCGGGTTCCGAGCAGTACTTC
CDR3 protein: CASSQGLAGSEQYF
D gene: TRBD2
clone size: .
J gene: TRBJ2-7
V gene: TRBV7-2

CDR3 DNA: TGTGCCAGCAGCGTAGGTAGCGGGGGTGGGCAAGAGACCCAGTACTTC
CDR3 protein: CASSVGSGGGQETQYF
D gene: TRBD2
clone size: many
J gene: TRBJ2-5
V gene: TRBV9

CDR3 DNA: TGTGCCAGCAGCTTAACCGGGGTGGGCACTGAAGCTTTCTTT
CDR3 protein: CASSLTGVGTEAFF
D gene: .
clone size: medium-sized
J gene: TRBJ1-1
V gene: TRBV7-3

CDR3 DNA: TGTGCCAGCAGTGACAGGGGAAACACTGAAGCTTTCTTT
CDR3 protein: CASSDRGNTEAFF
D gene: TRBD1
clone size: medium-sized
J gene: TRBJ1-1
V gene: TRBV6-5

CDR3 DNA: TGTGCCAGCAGCTCGTCGGGACTAGCGGGGGGGCATCAAGAGACCCAGTACTTC
CDR3 protein: CASSSSGLAGGHQETQYF
D gene: TRBD2
clone size: many
J gene: TRBJ2-5
V gene: TRBV7-9

CDR3 DNA: TGCGCCAGCAGCTTGGGGCAGGGTGAGCAGTTCTTC
CDR3 protein: CASSLGQGEQFF
D gene: .
clone size: .
J gene: TRBJ2-1
V gene: TRBV5-1

CDR3 DNA: TGTGCCAGCAGGGCGCCCGGGGGGCCCTACAATGAGCAGTTCTTC
CDR3 protein: CASRAPGGPYNEQFF
D gene: .
clone size: many
J gene: TRBJ2-1
V gene: TRBV5-4

CDR3 DNA: .
CDR3 protein: CASSFYICSARDQLAPYNEQFF
D gene: .
clone size: .
J gene: TRBJ2-1
V gene: TRBV7-2

CDR3 DNA: TGCAGTGCTAGGGGGGGCACTAGCGGGAGTCGCTACAATGAGCAGTTCTTC
CDR3 protein: CSARGGTSGSRYNEQFF
D gene: TRBD2
clone size: large
J gene: TRBJ2-1
V gene: TRBV20-1

CDR3 DNA: TGTGCCAGCAGCCTGACTAGCGGGGTTTTGAATGAGCAGTTCTTC
CDR3 protein: CASSLTSGVLNEQFF
D gene: TRBD2
clone size: many
J gene: TRBJ2-1
V gene: TRBV3-1

CDR3 DNA: TGCAGTGCTAGGGACACCCCGGGAAACACCATATATTTT
CDR3 protein: CSARDTPGNTIYF
D gene: .
clone size: few
J gene: TRBJ1-3
V gene: TRBV20-1

CDR3 DNA: TGTGCCAGTAGTATGGGACAGGGGGCAAGAGGCTACACCTTC
CDR3 protein: CASSMGQGARGYTF
D gene: TRBD1
clone size: many
J gene: TRBJ1-2
V gene: TRBV19

CDR3 DNA: TGTGCCAGCAGCTTAGCGGGAGGCAATGAGCAGTTCTTC
CDR3 protein: CASSLAGGNEQFF
D gene: TRBD2
clone size: medium-sized
J gene: TRBJ2-1
V gene: TRBV11-2

CDR3 DNA: TGCGCCAGCAGCCAGGGGGCGCCCTACAATGAGCAGTTCTTC
CDR3 protein: CASSQGAPYNEQFF
D gene: TRBD1
clone size: many
J gene: TRBJ2-1
V gene: TRBV5-1

CDR3 DNA: TGTGCCAGCACCCACCGGCAGGGGTGGGATACGCAGTATTTT
CDR3 protein: CASTHRQGWDTQYF
D gene: .
clone size: medium-sized
J gene: TRBJ2-3
V gene: TRBV7-2

CDR3 DNA: TGCAGTGCTAGTCAAGGCCGGGTGGGCGCTGAAGCTTTCTTT
CDR3 protein: CSASQGRVGAEAFF
D gene: .
clone size: medium-sized
J gene: TRBJ1-1
V gene: TRBV20-1

CDR3 DNA: TGCAGTGCTAGTCACAACAACTACGAGCAGTACTTC
CDR3 protein: CSASHNNYEQYF
D gene: .
clone size: .
J gene: TRBJ2-7
V gene: TRBV20-1

CDR3 DNA: TGTGCCAGCAGCTTTCTAGCGGCGGGCACCGGGGAGCTGTTTTTT
CDR3 protein: CASSFLAAGTGELFF
D gene: TRBD2
clone size: medium-sized
J gene: TRBJ2-2
V gene: TRBV7-2

CDR3 DNA: TGCGCCAGCAGTCAAGGGGGGTTTACCTACAATGAGCAGTTCTTC
CDR3 protein: CASSQGGFTYNEQFF
D gene: .
clone size: few
J gene: TRBJ2-1
V gene: TRBV7-9